This T cell receptor (beta chain) was identified in a study of T cell responses to AZD1222 COVID-19 vaccine. Study findings and constraints: There were vaccine-associated CD4 TCRs across spike, dominant at 160-218 and 743-854. Nearly half of spike-specific TCRs reportedly go after variant regions that carry no mutations.

A remark on this clone: Antigen unknown.

TCRdb's copy holds only in-frame clones and misses some; the assay was immunoSEQ multiplex PCR. This sample has about 150,000 clones, with approximately 88% found just once. V was shortened by 2 bases and J by 4 bases, with 14 bases between the two germline ends. The CDR3 loop spans 16 amino acids. In germline, CDR1 is LGHNA, CDR2 YSLEER. This sequence originates from an adult in good health. Sequencing was performed on peripheral blood, taken on day 0 of AZD1222 vaccination. This chain links TRBV4-3 with TRBJ1-4; the D is unclear. The CDR3 region is CASSQRTGAFNEKLFF. CDR3 in DNA: TGCGCCAGCAGCCAACGTACGGGAGCTTTTAATGAAAAACTGTTTTTT.